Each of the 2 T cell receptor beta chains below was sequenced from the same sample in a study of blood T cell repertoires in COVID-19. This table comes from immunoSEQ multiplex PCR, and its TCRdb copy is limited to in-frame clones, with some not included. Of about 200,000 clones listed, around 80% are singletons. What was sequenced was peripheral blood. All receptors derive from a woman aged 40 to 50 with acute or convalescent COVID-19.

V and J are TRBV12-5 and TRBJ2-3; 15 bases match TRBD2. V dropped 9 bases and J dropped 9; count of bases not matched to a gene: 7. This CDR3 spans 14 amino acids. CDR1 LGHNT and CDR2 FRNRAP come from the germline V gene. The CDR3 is CASKYGLAGGTQYF. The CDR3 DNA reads TGTGCTAGCAAATATGGACTAGCGGGAGGGACGCAGTATTTT. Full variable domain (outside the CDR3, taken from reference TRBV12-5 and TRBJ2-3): DARVTQTPRHKVTEMGQEVTMRCQPILGHNTVFWYRQTMMQGLELLAYFRNRAPLDDSGMPKDRFSAEMPDATLATLKIQPSEPRDSAVYFCASKYGLAGGTQYFGPGTRLTVL.

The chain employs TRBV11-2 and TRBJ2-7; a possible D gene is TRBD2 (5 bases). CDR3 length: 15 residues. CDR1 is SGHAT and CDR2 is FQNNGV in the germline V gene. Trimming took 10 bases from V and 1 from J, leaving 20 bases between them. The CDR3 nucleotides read TGTGCCACCGCCGGTATTCGAGGGTTTTCCTACGAGCAGTACTTC. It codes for CATAGIRGFSYEQYF.